The 22 T cell receptor beta chains listed next were all sequenced from one sample in a study of blood T cells in healthy people across ages. A second about 7 to 11 cycle PCR used barcoded and J-beta primers. TCRdb re-analysed the 5' RACE reads in MiXCR, keeping a single row per CDR3 protein. The sample consists of 850,000 to 1,100,000 distinct CDR3 sequences, roughly two fifths of them appearing once. Sequencing was carried out using blood. The source of these receptors is a man between 18 and 35 years old in good health.

The chain links TRBV20-1 to TRBJ2-5; 8 bases map to TRBD1. The germline gives CDR1 DFQATT, CDR2 SNEGSKA (reference sequence). The CDR3 extends over 15 amino acids. The ends lost 2 bases at V and 2 bases at J; junction bases unmatched: 7. The CDR3 bases are TGCAGTGCTAGAACGGGACAGGCGATACAAGAGACCCAGTACTTC. This gives the protein CSARTGQAIQETQYF.

V gene TRBV16 combines with J gene TRBJ1-2; 7 bases are a match to TRBD1. V was pared by 3 bases and J by 1 base, with 8 bases of the junction left unmatched. CDR3 length: 16 amino acids. CDR1 and CDR2 (germline): KGHSY, FQNENV. The CDR3, as DNA: TGTGCCAGCAGCCATATGGACAGGACCCATAACTATGGCTACACCTTC. Amino acids: CASSHMDRTHNYGYTF.

This clonotype was picked up a small number of times. The gene calls are TRBV19 and TRBJ1-5; D may be TRBD1 (5 bases). The CDR3 sequence is 15 residues long. CDR1 and CDR2 (germline): LNHDA, SQIVND (reference sequence). Trimming removed 5 bases at V and 2 bases at J, with 13 bases between. CDR3 nucleotides: TGTGCCAGTAGTCAGGGAGAGTTTGGCAATCAGCCCCAGCATTTT. Translated, it gives CASSQGEFGNQPQHF.

This clonotype was seen only a few times. J is TRBJ2-1 and V is TRBV27, with a possible D match to TRBD2 (6 bases). Germline V gene sequence: CDR1 MNHEY, CDR2 SMNVEV (reference sequence). This CDR3 is built from 14 residues. Trimming took 5 bases from V and 2 from J, leaving 10 bases between them. CDR3 bases: TGTGCCAGCAGTGCCCGGGGGACCTACAATGAGCAGTTCTTC. This codes for CASSARGTYNEQFF.

The V and J genes are TRBV7-2 and TRBJ2-1; D is possibly TRBD1 (6 bases). CDR3 length: 17 residues. V was cut by 3 bases and J by 4 bases, with 19 bases left in between. From germline, CDR1 is SGHTA and CDR2 FQGNSA. The CDR3 DNA follows: TGTGCCAGCAGCTTCGGATTCAGACAGGATTTTTACAATGAGCAGTTCTTC. Translating gives CASSFGFRQDFYNEQFF.

This clonotype was seen more than once but under ten times. V gene TRBV12-3 or TRBV12-4 combines with J gene TRBJ2-1, with D possibly matching TRBD2 (6 bases). The CDR3 consists of 14 residues. Trimming took off 3 bases at V and 5 bases at J, with 11 bases between the two ends. CDR3: CASSLRGVDNEQFF. In DNA form, the CDR3 reads TGTGCCAGCAGTTTGCGCGGGGTTGACAATGAGCAGTTCTTC.

V gene TRBV9 combines with J gene TRBJ1-2; D gene uncertain. The CDR3 totals 15 residues. The V end lost 4 bases, the J end lost 4 bases, and 17 bases lay between the germline ends. CDR1 SGDLS and CDR2 YYNGEE come from the germline V gene. CDR3: CASSPPGMGGYGYTF. The CDR3 DNA is TGTGCCAGCAGCCCCCCGGGGATGGGAGGCTATGGCTACACCTTC.

The chain joins TRBV12-3 or TRBV12-4 to TRBJ1-5, with D hard to call. Trimming stripped 0 bases from V and 4 bases from J, with 7 bases between. This CDR3 region has 14 residues. CDR3 amino acids: CASSLARENQPQHF. The CDR3 DNA reads TGTGCCAGCAGTTTAGCCCGGGAGAATCAGCCCCAGCATTTT.

V is TRBV4-1 and J is TRBJ1-1, with D perhaps TRBD1 (5 bases). CDR3 length: 15 residues. V was trimmed by 4 bases and J by 4 bases, leaving 16 bases between them. Germline-derived CDR1 and CDR2 are MGHRA and YSYEKL. CDR3 protein: CASSLDRGMVTEAFF. The CDR3 DNA reads as TGCGCCAGCAGCCTGGACCGGGGGATGGTCACTGAAGCTTTCTTT.

The rearrangement joins TRBV20-1 to TRBJ1-2; TRBD1 might be the D (6 bases). CDR3 size: 13 residues. Deletions cut 3 bases from V and 8 bases from J, with 16 bases between. Germline-derived CDR1 and CDR2 are DFQATT and SNEGSKA (reference sequence). CDR3 in DNA: TGCAGTGCTAGCCAGGACAGCCTGGGGGGCTACACCTTC. Residues: CSASQDSLGGYTF.

This sequence joins TRBV20-1 and TRBJ1-1; 7 nucleotides align to TRBD1. The CDR3 has 14 amino acids. Losses at the gene ends were 6 bases for V and 4 bases for J; bases not matched to a gene: 11. Germline V lookup: CDR1 DFQATT, CDR2 SNEGSKA (reference sequence). DNA of the CDR3: TGCAGTGCCCCGATGACAGGGCCCGTCACTGAAGCTTTCTTT. It encodes CSAPMTGPVTEAFF.

This clonotype has a handful of counts. This chain connects TRBV27 to TRBJ2-7; possible D gene TRBD2, 5 bases. Trimming took 6 bases from V and 7 from J, leaving 16 bases between them. The CDR3 extends over 13 amino acids. Germline CDR1 and CDR2: MNHEY and SMNVEV (reference sequence). CDR3 bases: TGTGCCAGCAGCCAGGCCCCCTCGGGAGAGCAGTACTTC. Its translation: CASSQAPSGEQYF.

J is TRBJ2-3 and V is TRBV4-1; D not resolved. The CDR3 extends over 12 amino acids. The germline V gene has CDR1 MGHRA and CDR2 YSYEKL. V was clipped by 3 bases and J by 2 bases, with 3 bases between them. This CDR3 is CASSQLTDTQYF. CDR3 DNA sequence: TGCGCCAGCAGCCAGCTCACAGATACGCAGTATTTT.

The genes are TRBV20-1 and TRBJ1-1; no reliable D call. CDR1 is DFQATT, CDR2 SNEGSKA, per germline (reference sequence). The CDR3 runs to 15 residues. The CDR3 DNA reads TGCAATGCAACGAATCCCCGGATGGGGAACACTGAAGCTTTCTTT. It yields the protein CNATNPRMGNTEAFF.

V is TRBV9 and J is TRBJ1-2; TRBD1 might be the D (6 bases). The CDR3 covers 17 residues. V dropped 3 bases and J dropped 2 bases, with 20 bases sitting between them. The germline V gene has CDR1 SGDLS and CDR2 YYNGEE. CDR3 nucleotide sequence: TGTGCCAGCAGCGCTTCCGGAACAGGGCATGGAAACTATGGCTACACCTTC. This encodes CASSASGTGHGNYGYTF.

This clonotype came up a few times. The V and J genes are TRBV2 and TRBJ1-5, with TRBD1 matching over 8 bases. J lost 6 bases, V lost 6 bases, and 10 bases had no gene match. This CDR3 has 15 residues. Germline V gene data show CDR1 as SNHLY and CDR2 as FYNNEI. CDR3 amino acids: CASRGGQGGGQPQHF. DNA of the CDR3: TGTGCCAGCAGGGGTGGACAGGGCGGAGGTCAGCCCCAGCATTTT.

The chain couples TRBV19 to TRBJ2-1; D ambiguous. The V and J ends lost 3 bases and 0 bases respectively, with 6 bases between them. CDR1 and CDR2 from the germline V gene are LNHDA and SQIVND (reference sequence). The CDR3 is made up of 14 amino acids. The DNA of the CDR3 is TGTGCCAGTAGTATGGAGTGCTCCTACAATGAGCAGTTCTTC. Protein sequence: CASSMECSYNEQFF.

This clonotype turned up a few times. The rearrangement uses TRBV2 and TRBJ2-6; no clear D. Germline-derived CDR1 and CDR2 are SNHLY and FYNNEI. Trimming removed 2 bases at V and 1 base at J, with 15 bases between. CDR3 size: 18 residues. CDR3 region: CASSEWSNPNSGANVLTF. CDR3 DNA: TGTGCCAGCAGTGAATGGAGTAACCCGAATTCTGGGGCCAACGTCCTGACTTTC.

This clonotype has a handful of counts. The gene calls are TRBV11-2 and TRBJ2-5, with 8 positions matching TRBD1. The J call could be wrong; TRBJ2-7 is a better fit for the DNA end. The CDR3 consists of 14 residues. CDR1 SGHAT and CDR2 FQNNGV come from the germline V gene. CDR3 loop: CASSLSPTGDEQYF. Here the CDR3 DNA reads TGTGCCAGCAGCTTATCCCCGACAGGGGACGAGCAGTACTTC.

CDR3 amino acids: CASERGGLAEETQYF. CDR3 bases: TGCGCCAGCGAGCGCGGGGGACTAGCGGAAGAGACCCAGTACTTC. V is TRBV5-1 and J is TRBJ2-5, with 11 nucleotides matching TRBD2. From germline, CDR1 is SGHRS and CDR2 YFSETQ. The length of the CDR3 is 15 residues. V was pared by 7 bases and J by 3 bases, with 8 bases of the junction left unmatched.

This clonotype appeared many times. The rearrangement uses TRBV5-1 and TRBJ2-3, with 9 nucleotides matching TRBD1. Germline CDR1 SGHRS, CDR2 YFSETQ. V gave up 0 bases and J gave up 4 bases; unmatched junction bases: 0. The CDR3 runs 14 residues. The CDR3 region is CASSLGQGADTQYF. CDR3 nucleotide sequence: TGCGCCAGCAGCTTGGGACAGGGGGCAGATACGCAGTATTTT.

The rearrangement links TRBV6-2 or TRBV6-3 to TRBJ1-5; D is possibly TRBD1 (5 bases). CDR1 and CDR2 from the germline V gene are MNHEY and SVGEGT. The CDR3 contains 16 residues. The V end lost 5 bases, the J end lost 0 bases, and 14 bases lay between the germline ends. CDR3 nucleotide sequence: TGTGCCAGCAGTCCGTTGACAGATAATAGCAATCAGCCCCAGCATTTT. Encoded protein: CASSPLTDNSNQPQHF.